This T cell receptor beta chain was sequenced for a study of T cells after posttransplantation cyclophosphamide. Sequencing used immunoSEQ multiplex PCR; TCRdb keeps in-frame clones, though not all of them. The sample contains around 34,000 clones, none of them singletons. Per the germline V gene, CDR1 is SGDLS and CDR2 is YYNGEE. This CDR3 contains 17 residues. V was trimmed by 4 bases and J by 2 bases, leaving 16 bases between them. This clone appeared many times. Antigen specificity is unknown. This specimen includes other DNA sequences encoding the same CDR3. Whole-study findings and limits: After PTCy, TRB diversity resembled that of CNI/methotrexate controls.

This chain uses TRBV9 with TRBJ2-6, with a possible D match to TRBD2 (7 bases). Sequencing was done on a sample of PBMCs. This clonotype originated in a woman in her 50s in good health and a related stem cell transplant donor. CDR3 amino acids: CASSLLRGGAGANVLTF. The DNA for the CDR3 is TGTGCCAGCAGCCTACTCAGGGGAGGGGCTGGGGCCAACGTCCTGACTTTC.